Each of the 12 T cell receptor beta chains below was sequenced from the same sample in a study of T cell responses to AZD1222 COVID-19 vaccine. Sequenced by immunoSEQ multiplex PCR; TCRdb stores in-frame clones only, minus some. This sample carries about 90,000 clones, around 88% of them seen once, and the ten largest clones take around 10%. The starting material was peripheral blood, obtained on day 0 of MenACWY control vaccination. These receptors originate from an adult in good health.

The gene calls are TRBV5-1 and TRBJ1-2; perhaps TRBD1 as D (5 bases). The CDR3 covers 14 residues. Trimming removed 5 bases at V and 0 bases at J, with 11 bases between. Germline CDR1 is SGHRS and CDR2 is YFSETQ. CDR3 sequence (DNA): TGCGCCAGCAGTGCCGGGGCATCTAACTATGGCTACACCTTC. As protein: CASSAGASNYGYTF. The complete variable domain, with remaining parts taken from reference TRBV5-1 and TRBJ1-2, reads KAGVTQTPRYLIKTRGQQVTLSCSPISGHRSVSWYQQTPGQGLQFLFEYFSETQRNKGNFPGRFSGRQFSNSRSEMNVSTLELGDSALYLCASSAGASNYGYTFGSGTRLTVV.

The chain employs TRBV11-2 and TRBJ1-1, with D possibly being TRBD1 (5 bases). The CDR3 is 14 amino acids. Germline V gene sequence: CDR1 SGHAT, CDR2 FQNNGV. V was shortened by 5 bases and J by 0 bases, with 10 bases between the two germline ends. CDR3 sequence (DNA): TGTGCCAGCAGCCCGGGACGGATGAACACTGAAGCTTTCTTT. This codes for CASSPGRMNTEAFF.

This chain uses TRBV19 with TRBJ2-1, with 13 bases fitting TRBD2. Germline loops: CDR1 LNHDA, CDR2 SQIVND (reference sequence). The CDR3 sequence is 14 residues long. J gave up 8 bases and V 3 bases, and 1 base lay outside the gene matches. Here the CDR3 DNA reads TGTGCCAGTAGTATTGGGACTAGCGGGGATGAGCAGTTCTTC. It is translated as CASSIGTSGDEQFF.

CDR3 coding DNA: TGTGCCAGCAGCCGAACCTTAGCGGGGGGCCAGACAGATACGCAGTATTTT. It yields the protein CASSRTLAGGQTDTQYF. This rearrangement joins TRBV4-2 to TRBJ2-3; TRBD2 aligns across 10 bases. The CDR3 is 17 residues long. CDR1 is LGHNA and CDR2 is YNFKEQ in the germline V gene. V lost 4 bases to trimming and J lost 3 bases; unmatched junction nucleotides: 10.

CDR3 loop: CASTSPGPGEAFF. The CDR3 DNA is TGTGCCAGCACCTCCCCAGGGCCCGGAGAAGCTTTCTTT. The chain links TRBV25-1 to TRBJ1-1; D perhaps matches TRBD1 (5 bases). Germline V gene sequence: CDR1 MGHDK, CDR2 SYGVNS. V was clipped by 7 bases and J by 8 bases, with 17 bases between them. The CDR3 is 13 residues long.

The chain carries TRBV5-1 and TRBJ1-1, with TRBD1 as a possible D gene (6 bases). V was pared by 2 bases and J by 2 bases, with 10 bases between. The CDR3 covers 14 residues. The germline V gene has CDR1 SGHRS and CDR2 YFSETQ. The CDR3 here is CASSFTGSNTEAFF. The CDR3 region has the DNA TGCGCCAGCAGCTTCACAGGGTCTAACACTGAAGCTTTCTTT. Full variable domain (rest looked up from reference TRBV5-1 and TRBJ1-1): KAGVTQTPRYLIKTRGQQVTLSCSPISGHRSVSWYQQTPGQGLQFLFEYFSETQRNKGNFPGRFSGRQFSNSRSEMNVSTLELGDSALYLCASSFTGSNTEAFFGQGTRLTVV.

V gene TRBV9 combines with J gene TRBJ1-2; TRBD1 agrees at 7 bases. The trim removed 0 bases at V and 7 bases at J, leaving 3 bases unmatched. This CDR3 spans 13 amino acids. Looked up from germline, CDR1 is SGDLS and CDR2 is YYNGEE. This CDR3 reads CASSVEGAGGYTF. CDR3 coding DNA: TGTGCCAGCAGCGTAGAGGGGGCGGGTGGCTACACCTTC.

This clone was observed a single time. The V gene is TRBV5-4, the J gene TRBJ1-6; D not resolved. This CDR3 spans 15 amino acids. The germline V gene has CDR1 SGHNT and CDR2 YYREEE (reference sequence). V was pared by 4 bases and J by 6 bases, with 14 bases between. As DNA, the CDR3 is TGTGCCAGCAGCCAAGGGCCCGACGCTAATTCACCCCTCCACTTT. This gives the protein CASSQGPDANSPLHF.

The chain uses TRBV5-4 and TRBJ2-1; D might be TRBD2 (6 bases). This CDR3 has 15 residues. Germline-derived CDR1 and CDR2 are SGHNT and YYREEE (reference sequence). V was clipped by 0 bases and J by 7 bases, with 14 bases between them. CDR3: CASSLEWRGHNEQFF. The CDR3 nucleotides read TGTGCCAGCAGCTTGGAGTGGCGGGGCCATAATGAGCAGTTCTTC.

The chain uses TRBV18 and TRBJ1-3; maybe TRBD1 (5 bases). The CDR3 loop spans 15 amino acids. V was trimmed by 6 bases and J by 4 bases, leaving 16 bases between them. Germline lookup yields CDR1 KGHSH and CDR2 LQKENI. CDR3 sequence (DNA): TGTGCCAGCTCCCCATACTTCGACAGAGGAAACACCATATATTTT. It yields the protein CASSPYFDRGNTIYF.

The chain couples TRBV25-1 to TRBJ1-2; TRBD1 might be the D (5 bases). From germline, CDR1 is MGHDK and CDR2 SYGVNS. This CDR3 is built from 12 residues. The V end lost 4 bases, the J end lost 4 bases, and 7 bases lay between the germline ends. CDR3 nucleotides: TGTGCCAGCAGTGCAGGGACCTATGGCTACACCTTC. Encoded protein: CASSAGTYGYTF.

The genes are TRBV19 and TRBJ1-2, with D maybe TRBD1 (5 bases). CDR3 length: 16 amino acids. Trimming left V 0 bases short and J 5 bases short, with 16 bases between. The V gene's germline CDR1 is LNHDA and CDR2 SQIVND (reference sequence). Here the CDR3 DNA reads TGTGCCAGTAGTATAGATTTTAGTACAGGACGGTATGGCTACACCTTC. This codes for CASSIDFSTGRYGYTF.